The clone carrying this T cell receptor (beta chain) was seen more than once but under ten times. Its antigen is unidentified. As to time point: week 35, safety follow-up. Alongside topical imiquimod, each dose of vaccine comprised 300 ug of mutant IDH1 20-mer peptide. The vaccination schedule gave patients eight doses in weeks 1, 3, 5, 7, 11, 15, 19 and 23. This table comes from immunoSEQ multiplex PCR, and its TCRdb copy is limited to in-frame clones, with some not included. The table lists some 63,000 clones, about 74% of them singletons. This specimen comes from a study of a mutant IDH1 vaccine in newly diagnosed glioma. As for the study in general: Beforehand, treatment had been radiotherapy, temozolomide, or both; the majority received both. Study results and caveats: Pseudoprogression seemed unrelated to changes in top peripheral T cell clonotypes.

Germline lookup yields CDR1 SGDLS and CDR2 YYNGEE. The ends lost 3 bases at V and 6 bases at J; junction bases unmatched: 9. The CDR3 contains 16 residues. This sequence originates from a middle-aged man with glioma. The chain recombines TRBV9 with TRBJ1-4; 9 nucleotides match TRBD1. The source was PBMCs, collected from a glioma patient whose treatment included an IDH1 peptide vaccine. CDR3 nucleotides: TGTGCCAGCAGCGCATCACAGGGGGCGTGGGATGAAAAACTGTTTTTT. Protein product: CASSASQGAWDEKLFF. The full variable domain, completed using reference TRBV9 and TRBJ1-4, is DSGVTQTPKHLITATGQRVTLRCSPRSGDLSVYWYQQSLDQGLQFLIQYYNGEERAKGNILERFSAQQFPDLHSELNLSSLELGDSALYFCASSASQGAWDEKLFFGSGTQLSVL.